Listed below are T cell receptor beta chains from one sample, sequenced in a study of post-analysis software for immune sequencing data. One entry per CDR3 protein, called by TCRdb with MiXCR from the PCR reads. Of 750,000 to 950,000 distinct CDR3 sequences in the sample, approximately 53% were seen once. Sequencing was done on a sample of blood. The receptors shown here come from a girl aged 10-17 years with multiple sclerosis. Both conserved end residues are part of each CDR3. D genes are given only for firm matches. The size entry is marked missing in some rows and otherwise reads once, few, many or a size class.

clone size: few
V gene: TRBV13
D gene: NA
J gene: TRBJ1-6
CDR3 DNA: TGTGCCAGCAACTCCCAGCCGGAGAATTCACCCCTCCACTTT
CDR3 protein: CASNSQPENSPLHF

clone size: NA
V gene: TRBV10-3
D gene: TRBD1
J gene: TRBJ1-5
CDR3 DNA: TGTGCCATCAGTGAGTCTATGGCCCCGGACAGGGGTAGCAATCAGCCCCAGCATTTT
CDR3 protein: CAISESMAPDRGSNQPQHF

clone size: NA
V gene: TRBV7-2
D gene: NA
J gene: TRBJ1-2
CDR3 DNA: TGTGCCAGCAGCCCCACCTTCGTCGGCTACACCTTC
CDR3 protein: CASSPTFVGYTF

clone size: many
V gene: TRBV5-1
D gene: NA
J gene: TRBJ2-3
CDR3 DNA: TGTGCCAGCAGCTTAGTGGGGGCAGATACGCAGTATTTT
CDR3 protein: CASSLVGADTQYF

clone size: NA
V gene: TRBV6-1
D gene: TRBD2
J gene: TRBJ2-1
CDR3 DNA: TGTGCCAGCAAGGTGACCCGACTAGCGGGAGGTTACAATGAGCAGTTCTTC
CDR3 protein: CASKVTRLAGGYNEQFF

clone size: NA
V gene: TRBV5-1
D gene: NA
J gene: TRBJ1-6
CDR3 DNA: TGCGCCAGCAGCTCCCGGGACAACCATAATTCACCCCTCCACTTT
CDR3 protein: CASSSRDNHNSPLHF

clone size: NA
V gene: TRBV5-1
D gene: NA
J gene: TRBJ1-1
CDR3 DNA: TGCGCCAGCAGCTTGGACTACAGGGAATCGGCTTTCTTT
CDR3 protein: CASSLDYRESAFF

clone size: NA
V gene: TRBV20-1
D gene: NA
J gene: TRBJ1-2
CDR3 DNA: TGCAGTGCTAGAACCCGACCAGACGGGATCTATGGCTACACCTTC
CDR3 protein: CSARTRPDGIYGYTF

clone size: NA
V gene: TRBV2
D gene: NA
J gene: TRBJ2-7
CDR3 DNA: TGTGCCAGCAGAGCCGGAGGCGTATCCGAGCAGTACTTC
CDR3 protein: CASRAGGVSEQYF

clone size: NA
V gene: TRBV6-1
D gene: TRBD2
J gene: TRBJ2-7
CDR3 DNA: TGTGCCAGCAGAATTAGCGGGAGGGCCTCGCGGTCCTACGAGCAGTACTTC
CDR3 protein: CASRISGRASRSYEQYF

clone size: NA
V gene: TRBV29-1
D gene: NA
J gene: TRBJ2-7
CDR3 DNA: TGCAGCGTTCTAGGGACGGAACTCTCCTACGAGCAGTACTTC
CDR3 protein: CSVLGTELSYEQYF

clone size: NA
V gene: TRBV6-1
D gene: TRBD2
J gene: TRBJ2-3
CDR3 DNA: TGTGCCAGCAGTGAAATGAAGGTAGCGGGGGCTAGCACAGATACGCAGTATTTT
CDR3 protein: CASSEMKVAGASTDTQYF

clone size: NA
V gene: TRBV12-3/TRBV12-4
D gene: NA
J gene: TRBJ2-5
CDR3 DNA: TGTGCCAGCACCCGGGATCGAACTCAAGAGACCCAGTACTTC
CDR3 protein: CASTRDRTQETQYF

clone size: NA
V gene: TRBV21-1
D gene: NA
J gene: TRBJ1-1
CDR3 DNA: TGTGCCAGCCGACACCCCCTAGAAGCTTTCTTT
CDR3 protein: CASRHPLEAFF

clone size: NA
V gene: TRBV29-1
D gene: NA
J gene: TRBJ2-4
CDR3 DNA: TGCAGCGTTGTCACTAGTTCGAGAAACATTCAGTACTTC
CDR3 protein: CSVVTSSRNIQYF

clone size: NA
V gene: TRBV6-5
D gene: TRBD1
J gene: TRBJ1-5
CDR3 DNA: TGTGCCAGCAGTTCCGGGACAGATCGTCAGCCCCAGCATTTT
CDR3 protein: CASSSGTDRQPQHF

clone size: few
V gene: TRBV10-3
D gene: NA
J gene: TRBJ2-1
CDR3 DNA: TGTGCCATCAGCTCCGGGAGTGTGGGCAATGAGCAGTTCTTC
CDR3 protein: CAISSGSVGNEQFF

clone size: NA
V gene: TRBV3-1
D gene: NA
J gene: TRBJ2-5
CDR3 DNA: TGTGCCAGCGGCTTCCCAATCCAAGAGACCCAGTACTTC
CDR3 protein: CASGFPIQETQYF

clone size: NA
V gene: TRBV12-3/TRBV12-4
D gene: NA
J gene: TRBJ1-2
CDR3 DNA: TGTGCCAGCAGTTTGGATAAGGGCTTTAACTATGGCTACACCTTC
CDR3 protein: CASSLDKGFNYGYTF

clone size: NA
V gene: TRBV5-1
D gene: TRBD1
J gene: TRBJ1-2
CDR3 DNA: TGCGCCACCGCACTGGGACAGGGCATCTATGGCTACACCTTC
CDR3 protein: CATALGQGIYGYTF

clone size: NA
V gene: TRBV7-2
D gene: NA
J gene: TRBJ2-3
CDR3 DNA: TGTGCCAGCAGCTTAGTCCTAGTCACAGATACGCAGTATTTT
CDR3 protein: CASSLVLVTDTQYF

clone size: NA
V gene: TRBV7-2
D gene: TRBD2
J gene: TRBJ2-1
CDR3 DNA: TGTGCCAGCAGCTCCCCTGGGGGGAGGGGTTACAATGAGCAGTTCTTC
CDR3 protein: CASSSPGGRGYNEQFF

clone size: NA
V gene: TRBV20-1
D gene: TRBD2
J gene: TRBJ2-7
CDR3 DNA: TGCAGTGCTAGACTTCCAGGGAGGGCGGGCGAGCAGTACTTC
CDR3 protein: CSARLPGRAGEQYF

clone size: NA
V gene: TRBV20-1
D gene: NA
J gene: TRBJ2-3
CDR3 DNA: TGCAGTGCTGTATCCTTCGACGTATCCACGGCTCGGGCAGATGCGCAGTATTTT
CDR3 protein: CSAVSFDVSTARADAQYF

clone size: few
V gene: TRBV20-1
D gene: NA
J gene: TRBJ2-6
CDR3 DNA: TGCAGTGCTCTTCCGAACTCTGGGGCCAACGTCCTGACTTTC
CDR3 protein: CSALPNSGANVLTF

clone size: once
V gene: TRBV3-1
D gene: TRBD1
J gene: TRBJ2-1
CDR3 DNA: TGTGCCAGCAGCCAAGAGACAGGGGGCTTAAATGAGCAGTTCTTC
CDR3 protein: CASSQETGGLNEQFF

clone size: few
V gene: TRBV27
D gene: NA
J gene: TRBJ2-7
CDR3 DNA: TGTGCCAGCAGCACCCCCACTAGACAGCCCTACGAGCAGTACTTC
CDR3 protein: CASSTPTRQPYEQYF

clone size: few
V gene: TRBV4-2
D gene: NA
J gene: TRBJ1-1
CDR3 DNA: TGTGCCAGCAGCCAGGACGGGGGAGCCACTGAAGCTTTCTTT
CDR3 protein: CASSQDGGATEAFF

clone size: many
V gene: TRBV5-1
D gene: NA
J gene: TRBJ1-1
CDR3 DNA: TGCGCCAGCAGTCGAACACCGAACACTGAAGCTTTCTTT
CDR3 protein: CASSRTPNTEAFF

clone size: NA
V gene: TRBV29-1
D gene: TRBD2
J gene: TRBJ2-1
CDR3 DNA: TGCAGCGCCACTAGCGGGGGCTCCTACGAGCAGTTCTTC
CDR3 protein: CSATSGGSYEQFF

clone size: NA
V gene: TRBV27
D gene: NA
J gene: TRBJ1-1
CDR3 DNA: TGTGCCAGCAGGGGGTGGGTGAACACTGAAGCTTTCTTT
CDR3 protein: CASRGWVNTEAFF

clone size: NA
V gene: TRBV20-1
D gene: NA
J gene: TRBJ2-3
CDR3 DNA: TGCAGTGCCGCCGTAGGGGGCACAGATACGCAGTATTTT
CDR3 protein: CSAAVGGTDTQYF

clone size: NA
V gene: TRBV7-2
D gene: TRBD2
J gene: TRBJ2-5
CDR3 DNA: TGTGCCAGCAGAGTCGCGGGGGGTCAGACCCAGTACTTC
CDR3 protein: CASRVAGGQTQYF

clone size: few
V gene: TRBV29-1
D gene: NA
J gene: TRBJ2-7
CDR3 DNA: TGCAGCGTTGAAATTCTACCAGGGCAGTACTTC
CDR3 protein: CSVEILPGQYF

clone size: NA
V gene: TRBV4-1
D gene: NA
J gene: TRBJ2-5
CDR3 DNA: TGCGCCAGCAGCCATGCGGGAGAGACCCAGTACTTC
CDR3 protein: CASSHAGETQYF

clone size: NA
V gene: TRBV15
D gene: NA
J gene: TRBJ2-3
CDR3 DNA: TGTGCCACCAGCAGAGGGTTTAAGGACACTCGCACAGATACGCAGTATTTT
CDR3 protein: CATSRGFKDTRTDTQYF